This TCR beta chain appears in the sequencing data of a study of cytomegalovirus exposure and HLA in healthy donors (TCRdb year 2017). Regarding the complete study: According to an earlier analysis of 550 to 700 of the donors, about 170 million T cells yielded roughly 110 million unique TCR beta sequences and approximately 300 Gb of sequence data. The aim of the study was to test whether cataloging public T cell receptors could identify signatures of past pathogen exposure. The number of donors typed differed by locus, with about 629-630 for A, B, C, DRB1 and DQB1, 522 for DQA1, about 610 for DPA1, and around 450 for DPB1. The later analysis used no new phenotypic data to find candidate immune exposures, relying instead on TCR beta sequences and their occurrence across donors. Genome-wide SNP genotypes for about 65% of the 666 donors were used in a later genetic analysis, which treated that subset as a discovery cohort. All discovery cohort repertoires had been generated using a single sequencing platform. In a later analysis, previously published TCR beta repertoires from about 640 donors were re-analyzed and high-resolution HLA genotyping was added so that TCR occurrence patterns could be studied. An earlier analysis of several hundred of the donors applied high-throughput TCR beta sequencing to assess whether each TCR beta V gene segment acted as functional or pseudogenic. Alongside the repertoire data, information on donor age, sex, ethnicity and CMV serostatus was compiled. An early release covering just under 650 HLA-typed donors comprised about 300 gigabases of sequencing data and around 85 million unique TCR sequences. HLA typing covered class I and class II loci at four-digit resolution. Among roughly 370 genotyped donors of the cohort, an average of about 240,000 unique TCR beta nucleotide sequences were sequenced per donor, roughly a sixth of them non-productive. About 5 DR-DQ haplotypes were handled as single units for association and clustering, since linkage in the cohort was strong. To predict cytomegalovirus infection status, the study combined high-throughput TCR immunosequencing, statistical association of individual TCRs with disease status, and machine learning. Along with the 666-subject first cohort, a separate validation cohort of over a hundred different subjects was used. The study used immunosequencing to profile the T cell repertoires of 670 or so subjects and linked those repertoires to cytomegalovirus serostatus. Of the 300 to 500 genotyped donors, approximately 81% were placed in the genetic ancestry cluster associated with self-reported Caucasian donors. Broad study findings and their caveats: The authors suggested that the approach could potentially be generalized to other disease states and immunological phenotypes. At a false discovery rate of 0.05, a later analysis linked 15,000 to 20,000 TCR beta sequences to specific HLA alleles. Across donors, most TCR sequences were observed very rarely, whereas some public TCRs were present in many individuals. Compared with the 666-donor mean, donors in an Asian-associated ancestry cluster had fewer N-insertions in productive TCRs, according to a later genetic analysis. In an earlier analysis of about 600 of the donors, most TCR beta V segments appeared in productive rearrangements about 87% or about 30% of the time, broadly matching IMGT annotations. Because counts were too low, 15 to 20 rarely observed V segments, including chromosome 9 orphons, were excluded from the earlier analysis of fewer than 650 of the donors. Some IMGT-functional V segments, including TRBV6-2 and TRBV6-3, could not be distinguished by the 87-base-pair reads and were therefore excluded. According to a later analysis, TCR association rates differed among HLA loci, with DRB1 alleles showing the most associated TCRs and HLA-C alleles showing the fewest. Most CMV-associated TCR beta chains appeared to be HLA-restricted in a later analysis, and the HLA associations seemed to be driven largely by CMV exposure. V-gene and J-gene trimming of TCR beta chains was associated with a missense DCLRE1C variant in a later genetic analysis, and the association was replicated in an independent cohort. Sequencing depth was assumed to be roughly uniform across donors in the presence/absence analyses, though that assumption may not hold. When HLA alleles, especially DR and DQ, strongly co-occurred, attributing TCR associations to individual alleles was difficult. In vitro tests confirmed that a few of the cytomegalovirus-associated TCR beta chains recognize cytomegalovirus antigens. HLA typing was unavailable for some donors at each locus, so association tests used only the typed subset. A further reported finding was that TCR beta sequences accurately predicted the HLA-A and HLA-B alleles for most subjects in the first cohort. The classifier was reported to diagnose cytomegalovirus status with high specificity and sensitivity in both the original cohort and the validation cohort. A group of highly shared sequence variants was considered likely to be a technical artifact of the sequencing pipeline. Linkage disequilibrium might explain the correlated functional status among segregating V segments, but an unknown experimental factor could not be ruled out. The only immune exposure information available for the cohort was CMV serostatus. A later analysis found that HLA-associated TCR beta chains were more clonally expanded and had lower generation probabilities than equally common non-associated chains. Several of the top co-occurrence clusters appeared to be linked to parvovirus B19, influenza, CMV and Epstein-Barr virus, according to a later analysis. This cohort had only TCR beta chains sequenced, and the lack of alpha or paired-chain data limited which features could be detected. The study gave a list of some 150 TCR beta chains associated with cytomegalovirus.

Library creation used the immunoSEQ multiplex PCR assay. For the multiplex PCR, a mixture combining 60 forward primers for TCR Vbeta segments and 13 reverse primers for TCR Jbeta segments was used. The CDR3 region of rearranged TCR beta genes was amplified from genomic DNA by a multiplex PCR assay. On the Illumina HiSeq System, the amplified TCR beta libraries were sequenced as 87-base-pair reads. From the authors' description of their analysis: A later analysis counted 65 million to 90 million unique TCR beta chains across the 666 repertoires, and 10 million to 12 million of these chains were shared by at least two donors. To remove PCR and sequencing errors, raw reads were error-corrected and collapsed into unique sequences using a nearest-neighbor algorithm that merged closely related sequences. To assign V, D and J gene segments, CDR3 sequences were aligned to IMGT reference sequences. For a sequence to be retained, a match of at least six nucleotides was required to both a V gene segment and a J gene segment. Rearrangements were called productive when the CDR3 lacked stop codons and stayed in frame with V and J; all others were non-productive. Following IMGT convention, CDR3 was defined as the stretch from the second conserved V-encoded cysteine up to the conserved J-encoded phenylalanine. In an earlier analysis of around 570 of the donors, sequences lacking an unambiguous match to a single V gene segment were excluded. An earlier analysis of fewer than 650 of the donors classified V segments as functional when productive rearrangements were above 56.7% and as segregating when the standard deviation between donors was above 5%. To diagnose cytomegalovirus status from the catalog of TCR beta chain sequences, a statistical classification framework was built. V and J gene assignment, in a later analysis, came from comparing TCR nucleotide sequences with IMGT/GENE-DB human TR gene sequences. In a later analysis, CDR3 sequences and most-parsimonious VDJ recombination scenarios were assigned using the TCRdist pipeline. In a later analysis, every TCR beta chain was defined by the combination of its CDR3 amino acid sequence and its V-gene family, and reads without a unique V-gene family were dropped. As a way to deal with suspected cross-contamination and a sequencing artifact, a later analysis dropped hundreds of nucleotide sequences that were highly shared and had low generation probability. For each public chain, a later analysis derived a clonal expansion index from normalized ranks of inferred template counts within each repertoire. Generation probabilities in a later analysis came from a VDJ recombination model fitted to out-of-frame rearrangements, and those results were checked against IGoR. In a later analysis, TCR-TCR, TCR-HLA and TCR-CMV co-occurrence was scored with hypergeometric tests, and a repertoire-size bias correction was applied to TCR pairs. In a later analysis, false discovery rates were estimated by permuting HLA or CMV assignments 20 times. In a later analysis, co-occurring TCRs were grouped with DBSCAN, and TCRdist sequence similarity was added when clustering was performed within HLA-allele-positive subsets. For co-occurrence clustering, repertoires with fewer than 30,000 or more than 120,000 public chains were excluded, along with several repertoires with anomalous nucleotide sharing. TCRdb carries this immuneACCESS record with in-frame sequences only. Its versions omit some clonotypes, under half of them owing to an unresolved V gene in the studies checked, with the rest unexplained. V and J calls and clone size are as listed in that table; D and trimming were resolved from the DNA. This sample holds fewer than 200,000 clones; around 69% were observed only once. The top ten constitute 1.2% to 1.5% of the sample.

The cohort was made up of about 670 healthy bone marrow donors. Cohort members were all nominally healthy when sampled, although unrecorded immune exposures were likely present. The donor was CMV seronegative and was included in the group of over 300 seronegative cohort members. Each donor provided a peripheral blood sample, and peripheral blood mononuclear cells were used for TCR beta sequencing. Genomic DNA was extracted from the blood cell samples with the Qiagen DNeasy Blood Extraction Kit. This clone has a handful of counts. This receptor's antigen is unknown. No much larger clone exists at a distance of one base, and base qualities are not known. V loses 6 bases at its end and J loses 6 bases; junction bases beyond the gene matches: 8. The CDR3 contains 15 residues, cysteine and phenylalanine counted. Left in the record is the CDR3 DNA by itself, 45 bases read in frame from the first base. CDR1 and CDR2, looked up from the germline V gene (reference sequence), are SGHNT and YYREEE.

This chain is built from TRBV5-4 and TRBJ2-1; the central 11 bases match TRBD1. The TCR comes from a man between 60 and 70 years old in good health and CMV-seronegative. The specimen sequenced was PBMCs. The CDR3: CASTGGGTGGNEQFF. The DNA is as follows: TGTGCCAGCACCGGAGGTGGGACAGGGGGCAATGAGCAGTTCTTC.